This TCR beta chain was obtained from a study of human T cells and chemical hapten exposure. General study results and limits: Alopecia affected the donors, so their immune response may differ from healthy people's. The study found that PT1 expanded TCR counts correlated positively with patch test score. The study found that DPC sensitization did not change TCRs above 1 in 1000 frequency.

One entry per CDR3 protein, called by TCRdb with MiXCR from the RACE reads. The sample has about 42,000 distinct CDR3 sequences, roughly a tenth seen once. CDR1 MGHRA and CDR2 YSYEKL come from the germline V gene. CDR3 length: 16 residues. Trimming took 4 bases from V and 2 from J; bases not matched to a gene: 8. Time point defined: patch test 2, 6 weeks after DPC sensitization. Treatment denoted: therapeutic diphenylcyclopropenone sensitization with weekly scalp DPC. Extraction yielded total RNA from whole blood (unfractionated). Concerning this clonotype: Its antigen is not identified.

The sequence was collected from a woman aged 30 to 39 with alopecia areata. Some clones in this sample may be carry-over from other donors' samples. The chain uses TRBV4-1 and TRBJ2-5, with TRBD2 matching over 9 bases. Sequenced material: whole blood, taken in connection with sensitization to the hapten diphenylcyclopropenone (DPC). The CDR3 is CASSRSGGDLQETQYF. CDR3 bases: TGCGCCAGCAGCCGTAGCGGGGGAGACCTTCAAGAGACCCAGTACTTC.